This T cell receptor (beta chain) was identified in a study of beta chain features in type 1 diabetes. Study-level findings and limits: Shorter TCRB CDR3s, moderately but significantly so, were found in Type 1 diabetes patients in all four CD4+ subsets. Any HLA effect on TCRB rearrangement was left unresolved by small sub-analyses.

Per donor, one heparinised blood draw averaged about 110 mL. Markers CD45RO/CCR7/CD25/CD127/CD95/CD27 served to sort CD4+ naive, central memory, regulatory and stem cell-like memory cells. Populations obtained by sorting all exceeded 98% purity. The CDR3 length is 12 residues. From germline, CDR1 is SGHAT and CDR2 FQNNGV. Trimming cost V 8 bases and J 9 bases; bases outside gene matches: 7. Notes on this clone: Its target is unknown.

As every portion of the isolated RNA was reverse transcribed, the sequencing read expressed TCRB transcripts. Profiling relied on immunoSEQ multiplex PCR, and the TCRdb table lists in-frame clones only, not all of them. The sample consists of more than 250,000 clones, roughly 25% of them appearing once. The clonotype was recovered from a woman in her 30s with type 1 diabetes. This chain connects TRBV11-2 to TRBJ2-4; the match to TRBD1 covers 7 bases. Sequencing used naive CD4+ T cells from blood. The CDR3 DNA sequence: TGTGCCAGCGGCAAAGGGGGCAGCATTCAGTACTTC. Protein sequence: CASGKGGSIQYF. Together with reference TRBV11-2 and TRBJ2-4, the CDR3 gives the full variable domain: EAGVAQSPRYKIIEKRQSVAFWCNPISGHATLYWYQQILGQGPKLLIQFQNNGVVDDSQLPKDRFSAERLKGVDSTLKIQPAKLEDSAVYLCASGKGGSIQYFGAGTRLSVL.